This record covers a single T cell receptor beta chain. Which antigen it targets is not known. The sample holds no much larger clone one base away, and base qualities are not on file. The data stem from a study of preoperative IRX-2 immunotherapy in early breast cancer (dated by TCRdb to the late 2010s). CDR1 SEHNR and CDR2 FQNEAQ are derived from the germline V gene (reference sequence). Trimming takes 1 base from V and 9 bases from J, and the germline ends sit 13 bases apart. Taken from cysteine to phenylalanine, the CDR3 has 15 residues. Only the CDR3 DNA is retained, 45 bases long and in frame from the first base. Reading the label with the study, this specimen's treatment or condition is: preoperative locoregional IRX-2 cytokine immunotherapy. The samples were obtained from a phase Ib study that tested preoperative, locoregional IRX-2 cytokine immunotherapy meant to prime immune responses. Before surgery, IRX-2 was given to the donors, who were patients with early-stage breast cancer.

The library was obtained by the immunoSEQ multiplex PCR assay. The source is immuneACCESS, and TCRdb retained only in-frame sequences with V and J called. Part of the clones is not carried over; for the studies checked, unresolved V genes explain less than half of this, and the remainder is unexplained. For this sample there are 40,000 to 45,000 clones; about 94% appear just once. The leading ten clones occupy roughly 1.5% of the sample. This clonotype was sampled from a human donor with breast cancer. The rearranged chain carries TRBV7-9 and TRBJ1-6, and TRBD1 may be the D gene, going by 6 matching bases. The source was tumor tissue, collected after IRX-2 immunotherapy. The DNA sequence is given as TGTGCCAGCAGCTTAGGGGGGCCAGGGCCTTCACCCCTCCACTTT. Translated, this gives CASSLGGPGPSPLHF.